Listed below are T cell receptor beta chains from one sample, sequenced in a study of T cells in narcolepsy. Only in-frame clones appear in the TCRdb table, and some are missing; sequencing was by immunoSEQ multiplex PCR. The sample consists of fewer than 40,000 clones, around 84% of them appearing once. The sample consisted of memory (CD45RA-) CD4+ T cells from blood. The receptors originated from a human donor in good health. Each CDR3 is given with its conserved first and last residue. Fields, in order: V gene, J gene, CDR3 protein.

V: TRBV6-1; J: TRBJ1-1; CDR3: CASSANTEAFF
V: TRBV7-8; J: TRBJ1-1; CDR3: CASSLIQAAEAFF
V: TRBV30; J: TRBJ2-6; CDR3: CARLRSGANVLTF
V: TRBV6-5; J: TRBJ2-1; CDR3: CASSYDPLDLKNEQFF
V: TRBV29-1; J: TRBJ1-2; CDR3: CSVQQGGSYGYTF
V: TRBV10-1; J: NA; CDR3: CASSPGFRGEQYF
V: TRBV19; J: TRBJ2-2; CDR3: CASSDRGRGTGELFF
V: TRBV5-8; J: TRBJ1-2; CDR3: CASSLDRSYGYTF
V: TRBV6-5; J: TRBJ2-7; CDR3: CASSTLSGEQYF
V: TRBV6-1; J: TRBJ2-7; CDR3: CASSVKGLAGGPSYEQYF
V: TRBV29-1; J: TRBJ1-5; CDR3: CSGHRTGGRDSNQPQHF
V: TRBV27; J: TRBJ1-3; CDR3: CASSFSRGHTIYF
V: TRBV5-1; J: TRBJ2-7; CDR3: CASSDEGLAGGYEQYF
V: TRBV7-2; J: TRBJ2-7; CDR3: CASSLVASGVYEQYF
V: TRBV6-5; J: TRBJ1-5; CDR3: CASSYSYSGQQPQHF
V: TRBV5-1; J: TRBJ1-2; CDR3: CASRRGTDTYGYTF
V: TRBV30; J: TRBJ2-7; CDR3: CAWSGQSRGEQYF
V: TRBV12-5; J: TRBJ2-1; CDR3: CASGLVGRSSYNEQFF
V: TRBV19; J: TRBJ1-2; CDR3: CASSTGQLNSGYTF
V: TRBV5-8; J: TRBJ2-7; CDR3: CASSRQGQSFAYEQYF
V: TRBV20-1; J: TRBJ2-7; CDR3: CSAKGGHEQYF
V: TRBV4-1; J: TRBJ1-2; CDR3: CASSQGSDGYTF
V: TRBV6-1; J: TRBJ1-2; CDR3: CASSPRGEYGYTF
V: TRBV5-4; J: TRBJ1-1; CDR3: CASSLVPDPRNTEAFF
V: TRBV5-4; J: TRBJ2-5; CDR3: CASSPGGETQYF
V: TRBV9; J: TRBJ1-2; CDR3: CASSAGTGEMGGYTF
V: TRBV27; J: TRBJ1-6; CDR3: CASSLPGRGSPLHF
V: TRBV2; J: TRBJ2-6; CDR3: CASSDVNSGANVLTF
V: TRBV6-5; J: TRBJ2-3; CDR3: CASGYLGVITDTQYF
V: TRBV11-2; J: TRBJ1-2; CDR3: CASSLEGPAGPYGYTF
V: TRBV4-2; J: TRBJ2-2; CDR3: CASSLGMNGELFF
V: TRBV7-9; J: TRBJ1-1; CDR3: CASSLGGGRSTEAFF
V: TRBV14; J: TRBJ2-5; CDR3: CASSQDLGRFSETQYF
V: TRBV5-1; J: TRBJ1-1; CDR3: CASSLGGIQNTEAFF
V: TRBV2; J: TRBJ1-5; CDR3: CASSRGGSNQPQHF
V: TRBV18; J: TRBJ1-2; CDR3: CASSPGLDSYGYTF
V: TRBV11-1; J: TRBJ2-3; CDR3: CASSSSGSTDTQYF
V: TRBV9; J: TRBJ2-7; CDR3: CASSPGLAGTYEQYF
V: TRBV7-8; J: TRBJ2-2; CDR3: CASSFGTWNTGELFF
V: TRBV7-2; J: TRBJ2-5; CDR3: CASSSGQGPQETQYF
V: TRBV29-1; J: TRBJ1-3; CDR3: CSGRVGHTIYF
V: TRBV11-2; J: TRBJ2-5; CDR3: CASSLVVRPQETQYF
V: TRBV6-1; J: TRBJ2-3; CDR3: CASSGGQGAITDTQYF
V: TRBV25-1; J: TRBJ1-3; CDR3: CASRLTGLGNTIYF
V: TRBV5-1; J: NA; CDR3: CASSLENSYEQYF